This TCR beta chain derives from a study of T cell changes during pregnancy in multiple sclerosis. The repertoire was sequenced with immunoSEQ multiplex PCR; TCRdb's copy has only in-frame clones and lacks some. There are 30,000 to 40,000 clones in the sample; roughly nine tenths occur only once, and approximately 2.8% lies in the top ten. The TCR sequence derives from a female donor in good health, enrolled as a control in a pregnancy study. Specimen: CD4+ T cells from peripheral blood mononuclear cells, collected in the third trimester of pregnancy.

CDR3 nucleotides: TGTGCCAGCAGAACCCCCAGAGGGAGTGAGCAGTACTTC. Translated, it gives CASRTPRGSEQYF. V and J are TRBV28 and TRBJ2-7; maybe TRBD2 (5 bases). CDR1 and CDR2 (germline): MDHEN, SYDVKM. The ends were cut back, 6 bases at V and 7 bases at J, with 16 bases in the middle. This CDR3 is 13 amino acids long.